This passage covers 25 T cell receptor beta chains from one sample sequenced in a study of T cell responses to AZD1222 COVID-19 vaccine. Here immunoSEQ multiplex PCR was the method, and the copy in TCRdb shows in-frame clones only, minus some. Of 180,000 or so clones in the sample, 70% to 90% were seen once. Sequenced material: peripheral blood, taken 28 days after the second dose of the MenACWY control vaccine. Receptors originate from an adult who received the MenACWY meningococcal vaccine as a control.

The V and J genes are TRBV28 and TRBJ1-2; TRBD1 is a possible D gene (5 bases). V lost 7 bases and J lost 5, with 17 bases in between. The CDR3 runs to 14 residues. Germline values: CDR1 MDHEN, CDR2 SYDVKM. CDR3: CASINPGLPYGYTF. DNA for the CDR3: TGTGCCAGCATCAACCCGGGACTACCATATGGCTACACCTTC.

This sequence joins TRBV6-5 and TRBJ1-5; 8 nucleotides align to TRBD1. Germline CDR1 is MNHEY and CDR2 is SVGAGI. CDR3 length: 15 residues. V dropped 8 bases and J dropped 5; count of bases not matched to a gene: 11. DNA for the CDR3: TGTGCCAGCGGTCGTCGGGACAGGACTTATCAGCCCCAGCATTTT. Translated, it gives CASGRRDRTYQPQHF.

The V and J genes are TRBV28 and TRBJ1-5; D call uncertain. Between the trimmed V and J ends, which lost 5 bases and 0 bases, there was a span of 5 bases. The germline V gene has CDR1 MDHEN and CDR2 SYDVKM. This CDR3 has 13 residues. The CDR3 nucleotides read TGTGCCAGCAGTGCTTATAGCAATCAGCCCCAGCATTTT. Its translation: CASSAYSNQPQHF. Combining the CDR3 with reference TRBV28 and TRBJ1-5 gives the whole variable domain DVKVTQSSRYLVKRTGEKVFLECVQDMDHENMFWYRQDPGLGLRLIYFSYDVKMKEKGDIPEGYSVSREKKERFSLILESASTNQTSMYLCASSAYSNQPQHFGDGTRLSIL.

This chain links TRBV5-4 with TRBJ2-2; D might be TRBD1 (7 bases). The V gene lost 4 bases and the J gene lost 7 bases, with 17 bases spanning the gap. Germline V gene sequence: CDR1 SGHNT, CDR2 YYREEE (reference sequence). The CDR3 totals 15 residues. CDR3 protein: CASSKGQHGSGELFF. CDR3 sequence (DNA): TGTGCCAGCAGCAAGGGACAGCACGGGAGCGGGGAGCTGTTTTTT.

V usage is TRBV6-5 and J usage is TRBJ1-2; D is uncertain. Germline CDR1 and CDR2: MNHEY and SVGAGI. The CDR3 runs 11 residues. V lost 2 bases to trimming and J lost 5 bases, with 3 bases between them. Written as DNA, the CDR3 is TGTGCCAGCAGTTACGGGTATGGCTACACCTTC. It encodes CASSYGYGYTF.

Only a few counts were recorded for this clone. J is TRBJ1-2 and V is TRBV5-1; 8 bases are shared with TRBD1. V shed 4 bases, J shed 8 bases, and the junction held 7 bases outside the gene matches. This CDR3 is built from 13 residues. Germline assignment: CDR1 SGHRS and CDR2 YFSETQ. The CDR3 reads CASSVDREGGYTF. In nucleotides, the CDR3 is TGCGCCAGCAGCGTGGACAGGGAAGGAGGCTACACCTTC.

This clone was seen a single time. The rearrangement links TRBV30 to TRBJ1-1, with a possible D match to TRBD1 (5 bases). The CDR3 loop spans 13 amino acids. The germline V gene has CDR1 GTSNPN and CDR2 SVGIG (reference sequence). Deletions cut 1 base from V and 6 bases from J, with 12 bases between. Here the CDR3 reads CAWSATGGAEAFF. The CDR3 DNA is TGTGCCTGGAGTGCCACAGGTGGCGCTGAAGCTTTCTTT.

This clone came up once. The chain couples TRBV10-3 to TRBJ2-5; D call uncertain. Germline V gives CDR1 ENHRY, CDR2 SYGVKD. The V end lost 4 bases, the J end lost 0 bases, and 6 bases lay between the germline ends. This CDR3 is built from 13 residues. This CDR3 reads CAISGHDQETQYF. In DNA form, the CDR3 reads TGTGCCATCAGTGGGCACGACCAAGAGACCCAGTACTTC.

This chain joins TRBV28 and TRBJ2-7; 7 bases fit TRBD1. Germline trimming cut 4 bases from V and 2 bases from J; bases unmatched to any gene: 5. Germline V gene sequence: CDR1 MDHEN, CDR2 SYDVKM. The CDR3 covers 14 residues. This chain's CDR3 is CASSSGQAPYEQYF. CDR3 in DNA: TGTGCCAGCAGTTCCGGACAGGCCCCCTACGAGCAGTACTTC. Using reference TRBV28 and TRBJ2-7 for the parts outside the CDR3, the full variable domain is DVKVTQSSRYLVKRTGEKVFLECVQDMDHENMFWYRQDPGLGLRLIYFSYDVKMKEKGDIPEGYSVSREKKERFSLILESASTNQTSMYLCASSSGQAPYEQYFGPGTRLTVT.

Here the CDR3 DNA reads TGTGCCAGTAGTACCCGGACCGGGTACGAGCAGTACTTC. Its translation: CASSTRTGYEQYF. This chain connects TRBV19 to TRBJ2-7, with unresolved D. The CDR3 runs to 13 residues. V was shortened by 4 bases and J by 4 bases, with 11 bases between the two germline ends. CDR1 and CDR2 from the germline V gene are LNHDA and SQIVND (reference sequence).

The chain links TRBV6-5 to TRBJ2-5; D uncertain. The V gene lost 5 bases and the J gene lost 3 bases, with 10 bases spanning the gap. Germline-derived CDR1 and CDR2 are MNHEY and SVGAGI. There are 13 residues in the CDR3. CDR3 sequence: CASSRQEKETQYF. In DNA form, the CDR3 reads TGTGCCAGCAGTCGCCAGGAGAAAGAGACCCAGTACTTC.

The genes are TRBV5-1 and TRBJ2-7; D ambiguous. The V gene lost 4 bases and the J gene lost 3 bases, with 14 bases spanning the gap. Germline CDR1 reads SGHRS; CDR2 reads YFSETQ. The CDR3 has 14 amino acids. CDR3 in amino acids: CASSPTGFNYEQYF. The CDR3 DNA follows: TGCGCCAGCAGCCCGACGGGCTTTAACTACGAGCAGTACTTC.

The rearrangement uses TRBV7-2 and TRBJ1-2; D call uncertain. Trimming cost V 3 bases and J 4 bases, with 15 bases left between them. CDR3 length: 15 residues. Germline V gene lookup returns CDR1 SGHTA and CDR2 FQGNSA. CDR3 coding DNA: TGTGCCAGCAGCTTGGGCCCCGAGCAGGCCTATGGCTACACCTTC. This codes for CASSLGPEQAYGYTF.

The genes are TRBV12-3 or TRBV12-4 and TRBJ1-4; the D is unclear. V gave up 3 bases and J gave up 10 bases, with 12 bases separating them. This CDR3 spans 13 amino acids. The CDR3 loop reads CASSLHGEVKLFF. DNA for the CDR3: TGTGCCAGCAGTTTGCATGGGGAGGTAAAACTGTTTTTT.

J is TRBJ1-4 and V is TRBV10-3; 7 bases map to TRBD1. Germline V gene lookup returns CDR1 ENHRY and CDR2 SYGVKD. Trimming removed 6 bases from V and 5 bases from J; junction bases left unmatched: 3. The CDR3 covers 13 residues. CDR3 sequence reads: CAIRGTVNEKLFF. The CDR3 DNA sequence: TGTGCCATCAGGGGGACAGTGAATGAAAAACTGTTTTTT.

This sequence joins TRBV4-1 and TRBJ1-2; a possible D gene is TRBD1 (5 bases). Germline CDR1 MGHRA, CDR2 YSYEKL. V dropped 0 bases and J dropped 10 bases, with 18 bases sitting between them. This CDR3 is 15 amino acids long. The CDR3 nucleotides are TGCGCCAGCAGCCAAGATCTTGGGAGGGGCAGGATCTACACCTTC. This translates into CASSQDLGRGRIYTF.

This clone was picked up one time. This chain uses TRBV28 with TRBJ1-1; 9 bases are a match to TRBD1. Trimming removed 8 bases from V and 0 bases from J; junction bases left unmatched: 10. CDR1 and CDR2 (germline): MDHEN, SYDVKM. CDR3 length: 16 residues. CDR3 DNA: TGTGCCAGCGGCGGACAGGGGACCTCAATGAACACTGAAGCTTTCTTT. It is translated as CASGGQGTSMNTEAFF.

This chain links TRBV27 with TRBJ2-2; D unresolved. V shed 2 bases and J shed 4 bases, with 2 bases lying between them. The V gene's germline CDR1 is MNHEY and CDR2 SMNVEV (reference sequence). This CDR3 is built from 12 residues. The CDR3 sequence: CASSLLTGELFF. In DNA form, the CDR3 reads TGTGCCAGCAGTTTACTCACCGGGGAGCTGTTTTTT.

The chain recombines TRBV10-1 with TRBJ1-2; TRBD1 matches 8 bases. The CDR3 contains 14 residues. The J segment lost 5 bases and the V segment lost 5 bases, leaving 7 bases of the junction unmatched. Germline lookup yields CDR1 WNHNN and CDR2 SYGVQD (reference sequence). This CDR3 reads CASSPGGIRYGYTF. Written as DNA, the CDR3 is TGCGCCAGCAGTCCAGGGGGCATTCGATATGGCTACACCTTC.

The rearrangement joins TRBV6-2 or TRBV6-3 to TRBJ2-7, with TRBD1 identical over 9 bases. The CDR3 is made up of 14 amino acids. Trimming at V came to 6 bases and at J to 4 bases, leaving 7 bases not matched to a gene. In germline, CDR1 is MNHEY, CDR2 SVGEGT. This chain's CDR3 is CASSAGQGSYEQYF. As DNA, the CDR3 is TGTGCCAGCAGCGCGGGACAGGGAAGTTACGAGCAGTACTTC.

CDR3 sequence (DNA): TGTGCCAGCAGCTTAGAGGTGACAGCCACTTCACCCCTCCACTTT. The encoded protein is CASSLEVTATSPLHF. V and J are TRBV11-2 and TRBJ1-6; perhaps TRBD1 as D (5 bases). Germline CDR1 and CDR2: SGHAT and FQNNGV. The CDR3 has 15 residues. The germline V and J ends were trimmed by 0 bases and 9 bases, with 12 bases remaining between them.

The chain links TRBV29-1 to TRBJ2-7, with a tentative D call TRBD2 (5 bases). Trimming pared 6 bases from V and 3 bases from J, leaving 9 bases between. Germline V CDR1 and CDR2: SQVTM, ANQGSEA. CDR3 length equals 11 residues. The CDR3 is CSVGEDYEQYF. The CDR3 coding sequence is TGCAGCGTGGGAGAAGACTACGAGCAGTACTTC.

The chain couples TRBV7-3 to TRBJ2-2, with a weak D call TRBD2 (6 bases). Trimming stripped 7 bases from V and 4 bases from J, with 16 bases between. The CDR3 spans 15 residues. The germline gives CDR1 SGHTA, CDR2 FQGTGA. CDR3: CASMAGQGGTGELFF. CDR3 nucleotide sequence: TGTGCCAGCATGGCTGGGCAGGGAGGCACCGGGGAGCTGTTTTTT. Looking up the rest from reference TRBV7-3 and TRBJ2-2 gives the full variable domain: GAGVSQTPSNKVTEKGKYVELRCDPISGHTALYWYRQSLGQGPEFLIYFQGTGAADDSGLPNDRFFAVRPEGSVSTLKIQRTERGDSAVYLCASMAGQGGTGELFFGEGSRLTVL.

The CDR3, as DNA: TGTGCCAGCAGTGAAGCCCTCTCAACAGGGGGCGGGTACGAGCAGTACTTC. Translating gives CASSEALSTGGGYEQYF. The chain joins TRBV6-1 to TRBJ2-7; 9 bases fit TRBD1. V lost 0 bases, J lost 4 bases, and 10 bases stayed unmatched. The CDR3 has 17 amino acids. CDR1 is MNHNS, CDR2 SASEGT, per germline.

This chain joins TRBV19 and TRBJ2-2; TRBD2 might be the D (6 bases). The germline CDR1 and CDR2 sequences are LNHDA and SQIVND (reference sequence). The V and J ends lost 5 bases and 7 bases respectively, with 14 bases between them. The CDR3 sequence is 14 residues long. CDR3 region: CASSGLWGGGELFF. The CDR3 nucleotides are TGTGCCAGTAGTGGACTTTGGGGAGGCGGGGAGCTGTTTTTT.